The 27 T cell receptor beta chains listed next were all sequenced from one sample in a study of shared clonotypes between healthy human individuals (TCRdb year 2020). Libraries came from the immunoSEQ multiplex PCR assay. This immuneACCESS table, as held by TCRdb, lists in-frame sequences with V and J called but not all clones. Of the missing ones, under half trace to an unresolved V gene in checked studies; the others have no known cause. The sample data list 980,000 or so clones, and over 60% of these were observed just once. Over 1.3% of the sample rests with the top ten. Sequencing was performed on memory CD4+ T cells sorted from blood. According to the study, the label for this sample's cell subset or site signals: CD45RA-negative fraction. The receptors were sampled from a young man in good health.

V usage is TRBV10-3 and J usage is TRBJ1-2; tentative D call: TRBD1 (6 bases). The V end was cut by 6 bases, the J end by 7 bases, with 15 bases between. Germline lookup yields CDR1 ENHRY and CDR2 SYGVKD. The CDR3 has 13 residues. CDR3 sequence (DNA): TGTGCCATCAGACCACAGGGAACGGGTGGCTACACCTTC. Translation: CAIRPQGTGGYTF.

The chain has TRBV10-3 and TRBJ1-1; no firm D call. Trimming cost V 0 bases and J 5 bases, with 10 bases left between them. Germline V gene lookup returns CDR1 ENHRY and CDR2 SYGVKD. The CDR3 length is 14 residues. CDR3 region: CAISESIGVTEAFF. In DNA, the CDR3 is TGTGCCATCAGTGAGTCGATTGGGGTTACTGAAGCTTTCTTT.

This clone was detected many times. CDR3 DNA sequence: TGCGCCAGCAGCTCAAGGACAGGGGGGCAGGGGACCCAGTACTTC. Translating gives CASSSRTGGQGTQYF. This sequence joins TRBV5-1 and TRBJ2-5, with TRBD1 matching over 10 bases. Germline CDR1 and CDR2: SGHRS and YFSETQ. This CDR3 comprises 15 residues. J lost 7 bases, V lost 3 bases, and 9 bases had no gene match.

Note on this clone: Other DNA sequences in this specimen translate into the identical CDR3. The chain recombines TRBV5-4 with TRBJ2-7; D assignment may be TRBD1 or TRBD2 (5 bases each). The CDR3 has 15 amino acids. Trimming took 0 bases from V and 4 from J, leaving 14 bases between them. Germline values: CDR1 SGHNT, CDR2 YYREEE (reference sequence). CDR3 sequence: CASSLEAGSGYEQYF. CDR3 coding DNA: TGTGCCAGCAGCTTGGAGGCAGGGTCGGGATACGAGCAGTACTTC.

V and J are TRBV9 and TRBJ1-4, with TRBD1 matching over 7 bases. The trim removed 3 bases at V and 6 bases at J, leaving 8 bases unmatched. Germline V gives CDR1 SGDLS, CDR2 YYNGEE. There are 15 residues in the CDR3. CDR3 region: CASSATGTPDEKLFF. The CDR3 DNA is TGTGCCAGCAGCGCGACAGGGACCCCCGATGAAAAACTGTTTTTT.

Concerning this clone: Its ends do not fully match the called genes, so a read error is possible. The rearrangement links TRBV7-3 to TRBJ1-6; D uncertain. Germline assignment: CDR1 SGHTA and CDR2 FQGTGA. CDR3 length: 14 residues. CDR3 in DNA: TGTGCCAGCGGCTTGGGGAGTGATAATTCACCCCTCCACTTT. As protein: CASGLGSDNSPLHF. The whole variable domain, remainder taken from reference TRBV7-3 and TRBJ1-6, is GAGVSQTPSNKVTEKGKYVELRCDPISGHTALYWYRQSLGQGPEFLIYFQGTGAADDSGLPNDRFFAVRPEGSVSTLKIQRTERGDSAVYLCASGLGSDNSPLHFGNGTRLTVT.

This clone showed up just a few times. CDR3 DNA: TGTGCCAGCAGCCCCCCTGGAGTCTTCTCTGGAAACACCATATATTTT. Encoded protein: CASSPPGVFSGNTIYF. The J gene is TRBJ1-3, the V gene TRBV13; D not resolved. The CDR3 is 16 amino acids. V dropped 5 bases and J dropped 0 bases, with 14 bases sitting between them. Germline V gene data show CDR1 as PRHDT and CDR2 as FYEKMQ (reference sequence).

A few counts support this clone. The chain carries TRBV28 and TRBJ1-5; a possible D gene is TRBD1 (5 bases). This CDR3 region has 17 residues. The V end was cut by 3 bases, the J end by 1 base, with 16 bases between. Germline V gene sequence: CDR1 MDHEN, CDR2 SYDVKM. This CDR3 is CASSFRGRGTSNQPQHF. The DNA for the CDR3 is TGTGCCAGCAGTTTCCGCGGGAGGGGAACGAGCAATCAGCCCCAGCATTTT.

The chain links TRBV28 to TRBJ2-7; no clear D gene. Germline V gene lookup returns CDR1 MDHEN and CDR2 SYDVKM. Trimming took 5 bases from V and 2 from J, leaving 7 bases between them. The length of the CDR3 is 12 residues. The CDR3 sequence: CASSEVTYEQYF. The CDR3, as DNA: TGTGCCAGCAGTGAAGTTACCTACGAGCAGTACTTC. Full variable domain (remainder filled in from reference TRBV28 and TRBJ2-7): DVKVTQSSRYLVKRTGEKVFLECVQDMDHENMFWYRQDPGLGLRLIYFSYDVKMKEKGDIPEGYSVSREKKERFSLILESASTNQTSMYLCASSEVTYEQYFGPGTRLTVT.

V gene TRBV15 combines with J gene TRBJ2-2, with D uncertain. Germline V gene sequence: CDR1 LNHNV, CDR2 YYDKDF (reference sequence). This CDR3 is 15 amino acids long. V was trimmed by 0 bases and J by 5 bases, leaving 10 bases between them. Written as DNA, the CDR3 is TGTGCCACCAGCAGAGAGTCTACCAAGACCGGGGAGCTGTTTTTT. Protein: CATSRESTKTGELFF.

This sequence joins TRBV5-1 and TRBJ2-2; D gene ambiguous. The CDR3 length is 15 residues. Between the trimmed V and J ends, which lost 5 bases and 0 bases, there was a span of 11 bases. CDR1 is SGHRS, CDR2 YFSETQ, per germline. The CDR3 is CASSGMGTNTGELFF. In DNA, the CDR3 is TGCGCCAGCAGTGGTATGGGTACGAACACCGGGGAGCTGTTTTTT.

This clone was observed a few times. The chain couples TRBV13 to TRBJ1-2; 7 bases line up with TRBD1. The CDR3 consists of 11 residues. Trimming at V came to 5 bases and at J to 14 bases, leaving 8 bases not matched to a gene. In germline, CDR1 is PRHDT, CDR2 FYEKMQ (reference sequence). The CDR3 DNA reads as TGTGCCAGCAGCGACGGACAGGACTCGACCTTC. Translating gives CASSDGQDSTF. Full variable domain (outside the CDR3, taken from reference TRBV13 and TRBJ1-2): AAGVIQSPRHLIKEKRETATLKCYPIPRHDTVYWYQQGPGQDPQFLISFYEKMQSDKGSIPDRFSAQQFSDYHSELNMSSLELGDSALYFCASSDGQDSTFGSGTRLTVV.

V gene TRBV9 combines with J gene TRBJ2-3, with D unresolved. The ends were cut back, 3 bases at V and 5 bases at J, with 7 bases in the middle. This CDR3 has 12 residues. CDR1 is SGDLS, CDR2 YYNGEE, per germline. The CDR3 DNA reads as TGTGCCAGCAGCGCAGTTGGAGATACGCAGTATTTT. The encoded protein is CASSAVGDTQYF. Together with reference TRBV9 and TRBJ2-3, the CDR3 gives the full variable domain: DSGVTQTPKHLITATGQRVTLRCSPRSGDLSVYWYQQSLDQGLQFLIQYYNGEERAKGNILERFSAQQFPDLHSELNLSSLELGDSALYFCASSAVGDTQYFGPGTRLTVL.

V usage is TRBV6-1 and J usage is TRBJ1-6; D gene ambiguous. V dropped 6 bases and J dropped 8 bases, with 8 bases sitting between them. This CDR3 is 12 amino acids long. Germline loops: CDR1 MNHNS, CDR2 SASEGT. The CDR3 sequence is CASREDYSPLHF. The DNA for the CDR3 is TGTGCCAGCAGGGAGGACTATTCACCCCTCCACTTT.

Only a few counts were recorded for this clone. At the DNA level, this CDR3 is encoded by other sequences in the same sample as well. CDR3 in DNA: TGCGCCAGCAGCTTGGTTGGTATACAAGAGACCCAGTACTTC. Its protein is CASSLVGIQETQYF. J is TRBJ2-5 and V is TRBV5-1; D gene unclear. The V end lost 0 bases, the J end lost 2 bases, and 8 bases lay between the germline ends. Germline V gene sequence: CDR1 SGHRS, CDR2 YFSETQ. The CDR3 contains 14 residues.

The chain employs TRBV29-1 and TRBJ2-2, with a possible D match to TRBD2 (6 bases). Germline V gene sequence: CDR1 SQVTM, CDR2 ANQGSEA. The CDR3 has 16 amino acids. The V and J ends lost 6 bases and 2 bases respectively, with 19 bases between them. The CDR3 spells CSVVKGPGLNTGELFF. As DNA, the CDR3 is TGCAGCGTCGTGAAAGGACCGGGACTCAACACCGGGGAGCTGTTTTTT.

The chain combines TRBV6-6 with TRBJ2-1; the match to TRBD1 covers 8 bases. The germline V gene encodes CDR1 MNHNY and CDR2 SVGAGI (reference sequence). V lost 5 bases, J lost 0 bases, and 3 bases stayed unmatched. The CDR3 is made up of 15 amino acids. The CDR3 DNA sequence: TGTGCCAGCAGTGACAGGGGTTCCTCCTACAATGAGCAGTTCTTC. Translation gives CASSDRGSSYNEQFF.

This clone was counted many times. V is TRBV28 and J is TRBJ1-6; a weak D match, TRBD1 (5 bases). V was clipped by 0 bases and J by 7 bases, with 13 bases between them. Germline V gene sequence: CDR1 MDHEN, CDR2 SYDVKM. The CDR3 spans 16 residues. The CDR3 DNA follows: TGTGCCAGCAGTTTATGGGCCCGGGGCGGAAATTCACCCCTCCACTTT. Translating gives CASSLWARGGNSPLHF.

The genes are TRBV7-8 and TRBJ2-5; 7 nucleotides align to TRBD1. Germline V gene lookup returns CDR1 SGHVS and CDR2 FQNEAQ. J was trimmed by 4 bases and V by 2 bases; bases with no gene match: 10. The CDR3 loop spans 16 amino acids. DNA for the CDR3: TGTGCCAGCAGCTTACCCATACAGGGGCGCGGAGAGACCCAGTACTTC. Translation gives CASSLPIQGRGETQYF.

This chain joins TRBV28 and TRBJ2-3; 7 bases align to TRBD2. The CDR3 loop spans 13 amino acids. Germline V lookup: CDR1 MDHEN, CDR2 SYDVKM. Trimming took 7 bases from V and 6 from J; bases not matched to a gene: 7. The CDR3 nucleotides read TGTGCCAGCAACTGGGGGGGTTTGGATACGCAGTATTTT. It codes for CASNWGGLDTQYF.

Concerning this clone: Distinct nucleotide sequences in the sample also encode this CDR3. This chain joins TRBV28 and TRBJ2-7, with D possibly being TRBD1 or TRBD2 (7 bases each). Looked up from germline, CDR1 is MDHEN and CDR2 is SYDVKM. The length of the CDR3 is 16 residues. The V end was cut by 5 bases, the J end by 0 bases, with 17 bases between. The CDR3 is CASSPSGGASSYEQYF. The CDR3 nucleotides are TGTGCCAGCAGTCCCTCAGGGGGGGCTTCCTCCTACGAGCAGTACTTC.

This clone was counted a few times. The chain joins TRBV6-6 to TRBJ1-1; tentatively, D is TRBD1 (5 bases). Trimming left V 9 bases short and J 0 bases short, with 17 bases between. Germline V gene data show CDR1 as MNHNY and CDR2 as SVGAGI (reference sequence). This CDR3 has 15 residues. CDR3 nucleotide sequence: TGTGCCAGTCAACGCGGGGGAGGAATGAACACTGAAGCTTTCTTT. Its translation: CASQRGGGMNTEAFF.

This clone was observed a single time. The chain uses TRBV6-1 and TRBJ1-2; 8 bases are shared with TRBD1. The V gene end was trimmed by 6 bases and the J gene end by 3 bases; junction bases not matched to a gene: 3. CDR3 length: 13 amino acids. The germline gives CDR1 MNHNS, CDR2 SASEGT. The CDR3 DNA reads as TGTGCCAGCAGGGGACAGGCCTACTATGGCTACACCTTC. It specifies CASRGQAYYGYTF.

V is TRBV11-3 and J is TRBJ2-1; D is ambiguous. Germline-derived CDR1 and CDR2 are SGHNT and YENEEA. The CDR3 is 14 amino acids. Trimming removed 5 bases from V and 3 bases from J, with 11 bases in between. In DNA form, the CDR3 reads TGTGCCAGCAGCCAGACCGACGGCTACAATGAGCAGTTCTTC. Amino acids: CASSQTDGYNEQFF.

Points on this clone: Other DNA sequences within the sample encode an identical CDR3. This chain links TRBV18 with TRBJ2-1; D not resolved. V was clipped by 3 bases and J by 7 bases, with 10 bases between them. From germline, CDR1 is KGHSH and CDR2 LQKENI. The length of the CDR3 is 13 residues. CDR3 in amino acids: CASSPRLNNEQFF. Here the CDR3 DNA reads TGTGCCAGCTCACCTCGGCTAAATAATGAGCAGTTCTTC.

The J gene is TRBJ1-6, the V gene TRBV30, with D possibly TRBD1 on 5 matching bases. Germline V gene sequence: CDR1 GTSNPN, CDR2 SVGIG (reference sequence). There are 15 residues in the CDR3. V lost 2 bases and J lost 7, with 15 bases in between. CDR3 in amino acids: CAWSLPSGGNSPLHF. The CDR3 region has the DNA TGTGCCTGGAGTCTACCCTCGGGGGGGAATTCACCCCTCCACTTT.

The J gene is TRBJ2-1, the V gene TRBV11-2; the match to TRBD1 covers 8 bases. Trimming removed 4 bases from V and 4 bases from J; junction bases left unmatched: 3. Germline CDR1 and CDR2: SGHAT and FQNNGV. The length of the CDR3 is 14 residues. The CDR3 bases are TGTGCCAGCAGCTCCAGGGGGCCGTACAATGAGCAGTTCTTC. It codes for CASSSRGPYNEQFF. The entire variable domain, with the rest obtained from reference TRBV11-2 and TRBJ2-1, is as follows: EAGVAQSPRYKIIEKRQSVAFWCNPISGHATLYWYQQILGQGPKLLIQFQNNGVVDDSQLPKDRFSAERLKGVDSTLKIQPAKLEDSAVYLCASSSRGPYNEQFFGPGTRLTVL.